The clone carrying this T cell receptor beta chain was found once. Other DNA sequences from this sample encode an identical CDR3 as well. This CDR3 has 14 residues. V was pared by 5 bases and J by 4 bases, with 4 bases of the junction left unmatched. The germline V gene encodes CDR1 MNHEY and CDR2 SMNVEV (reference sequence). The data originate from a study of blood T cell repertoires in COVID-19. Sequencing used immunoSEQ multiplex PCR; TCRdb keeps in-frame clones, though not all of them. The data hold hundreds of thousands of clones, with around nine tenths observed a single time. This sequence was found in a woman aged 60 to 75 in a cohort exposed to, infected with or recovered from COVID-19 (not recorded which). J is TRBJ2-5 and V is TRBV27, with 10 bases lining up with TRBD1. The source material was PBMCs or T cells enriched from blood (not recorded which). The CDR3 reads CASSPRTGGETQYF. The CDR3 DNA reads TGTGCCAGCAGTCCCCGGACAGGGGGAGAGACCCAGTACTTC.